Detailed here is one TCR beta chain. Its antigen is as yet unknown. This nonspecific control used anti-CD3/anti-CD28 bead stimulation of CD4+ T cells. Sorting of responding CD4+ T cells relied on upregulated CD40 ligand together with CD69. The immunoSEQ assay was version 4, run in survey mode. Sequencing used immunoSEQ multiplex PCR; TCRdb keeps in-frame clones, though not all of them. Of 40,000 or so clones in the sample, 70% to 90% were seen once. The CDR3 loop spans 17 amino acids. Germline V gives CDR1 SGDLS, CDR2 YYNGEE. V lost 3 bases, J lost 0 bases, and 6 bases stayed unmatched. These data originate in a study of persistence of HIV-infected CD4 T cells.

V usage is TRBV9 and J usage is TRBJ2-6; TRBD1 agrees at 7 bases. This receptor was taken from an adult man with HIV who was CMV-seropositive. The source material was CD4+ T cells sorted from PBMCs after roughly 19-hour stimulation, sampled from a patient who received antiretroviral therapy. CDR3 sequence (DNA): TGTGCCAGCAGCGCGGGACAGCTAGTCTCTGGGGCCAACGTCCTGACTTTC. Amino acid sequence: CASSAGQLVSGANVLTF.